This is a list of T cell receptor beta chains from one sample in a study of blood T cell repertoires in COVID-19. Repertoires were generated with immunoSEQ multiplex PCR, while TCRdb's copy carries only in-frame clones and drops some. The sample shows 150,000 to 200,000 clones, approximately 88% of them seen only once. The specimen sequenced was peripheral blood. The origin of the receptors is a man aged 55 to 70 with acute or convalescent COVID-19. The CDR3 runs from the conserved cysteine through the conserved F or W. A D gene is named only where the DNA matches it firmly. Clone size is not always given. Where it is, it says once, few, many or a class for expanded clones.

TRBV7-8,once,TRBJ1-1,TRBD1,CASSRQGQSNTEAFF,TGTGCCAGCAGCCGCCAGGGACAGTCGAACACTGAAGCTTTCTTT
TRBV5-1,once,TRBJ2-7,TRBD1,CASSLGQRGQGYEQYF,TGCGCCAGCAGCTTGGGGCAGAGGGGACAGGGCTACGAGCAGTACTTC
TRBV15,-,TRBJ2-7,-,CATRSRRAFNYEQYF,TGTGCCACCAGGTCGAGGAGGGCCTTCAACTACGAGCAGTACTTC
TRBV6-6,-,TRBJ1-1,-,CASSHTMNTEAFF,TGTGCCAGCAGTCATACTATGAACACTGAAGCTTTCTTT
TRBV25-1,-,TRBJ1-5,TRBD1,CASKGQGNQPQHF,TGTGCCAGCAAAGGACAGGGCAATCAGCCCCAGCATTTT
TRBV10-3,-,TRBJ1-1,TRBD1,CAISESWQGGAEAFF,TGTGCCATCAGTGAGTCATGGCAGGGGGGAGCTGAAGCTTTCTTT
TRBV4-2,-,TRBJ2-3,TRBD2,CASSRSGGAGDTQYF,TGTGCCAGCAGCCGTAGCGGGGGGGCCGGGGATACGCAGTATTTT
TRBV5-1,-,TRBJ1-1,-,CASSLGVRQGNTEAFF,TGCGCCAGCAGCTTGGGGGTTCGGCAGGGGAACACTGAAGCTTTCTTT
TRBV7-9,-,TRBJ1-2,TRBD1,CASIPGQGAYGYTF,TGTGCCAGCATCCCGGGACAGGGGGCCTATGGCTACACCTTC
TRBV25-1,-,TRBJ1-6,TRBD1,CASQQGGRPSSYNSPLHF,TGTGCCAGCCAACAGGGGGGACGGCCTAGCTCCTATAATTCACCCCTCCACTTT
TRBV5-8,-,TRBJ2-1,TRBD2,CASSSGGASGSYNEQFF,TGTGCCAGCAGCTCCGGGGGGGCTAGCGGGTCCTACAATGAGCAGTTCTTC
TRBV5-6,-,TRBJ1-1,TRBD1,CASRAGQGVVEVF,TGTGCCAGCAGGGCGGGACAGGGGGTAGTTGAAGTCTTT
TRBV3-1/TRBV3-2,once,TRBJ1-5,-,CASSQSDDQPQHF,TGTGCCAGCAGCCAATCAGATGATCAGCCCCAGCATTTT
TRBV6-2/TRBV6-3,-,TRBJ2-3,TRBD2,CASSRTASGGARGPDTQYF,TGTGCCAGCAGTCGGACCGCGAGCGGGGGGGCCAGAGGGCCAGATACGCAGTATTTT
TRBV6-2/TRBV6-3,many,TRBJ2-3,TRBD2,CASSRGLATLLDTQYF,TGTGCCAGCAGTCGCGGACTAGCGACCCTTCTCGATACGCAGTATTTT
TRBV4-1,few,TRBJ2-1,-,CASSQESFSYNEQFF,TGCGCCAGCAGCCAAGAGAGCTTCTCCTACAATGAGCAGTTCTTC
TRBV27,-,TRBJ2-3,-,CASSFGVRTDTQYF,TGTGCCAGCAGTTTCGGAGTTCGCACAGATACGCAGTATTTT
TRBV4-1,-,TRBJ2-5,TRBD1,CASSHPGQGSGETQYF,TGCGCCAGCAGCCACCCGGGACAGGGGTCAGGAGAGACCCAGTACTTC
TRBV5-5,once,TRBJ1-5,TRBD1,CASSTQTGVGQPQHF,TGTGCCAGCAGCACCCAGACAGGGGTTGGGCAGCCCCAGCATTTT
TRBV21-1,-,TRBJ2-3,-,CASSKVPSGGTSTDTQYF,TGTGCCAGCAGCAAAGTACCTAGCGGGGGGACTAGCACAGATACGCAGTATTTT
TRBV19,few,TRBJ2-2,-,CASSINGGELFF,TGTGCCAGTAGTATAAACGGCGGGGAGCTGTTTTTT
TRBV5-8,-,TRBJ2-7,-,CASSGAGFYEQYF,TGTGCCAGCAGCGGGGCGGGGTTCTACGAGCAGTACTTC
TRBV5-4,-,TRBJ2-7,TRBD2,CASSPGLAGNSYEQYF,TGTGCCAGCAGCCCCGGACTAGCGGGGAACTCCTACGAGCAGTACTTC
TRBV21-1,once,TRBJ1-3,-,CATPRGSGNTIYF,TGTGCCACCCCCCGGGGCTCTGGAAACACCATATATTTT
TRBV9,-,TRBJ1-1,-,CASSVTRVNTEAFF,TGTGCCAGCAGCGTAACCAGGGTGAACACTGAAGCTTTCTTT
TRBV15,-,TRBJ2-2,-,CATMRGTNTGELFF,TGTGCCACCATGAGGGGGACGAACACCGGGGAGCTGTTTTTT
TRBV5-1,-,TRBJ1-4,-,CASSLVPTSMKEKLFF,TGCGCCAGCAGCTTGGTACCGACAAGCATGAAGGAAAAACTGTTTTTT
TRBV5-1,-,TRBJ2-7,-,CASSLARPPYEQYF,TGCGCCAGCAGCTTGGCGCGGCCCCCCTACGAGCAGTACTTC
TRBV19,-,TRBJ2-6,TRBD2,CASSATGGSGANVLTF,TGTGCCAGTAGTGCGACGGGGGGCTCTGGGGCCAACGTCCTGACTTTC
TRBV5-1,-,TRBJ2-1,-,CASSLDTISYNEQFF,TGCGCCAGCAGCTTGGACACGATCTCCTACAATGAGCAGTTCTTC
TRBV24-1,once,TRBJ2-7,-,CATSGAGSYEQYF,TGTGCCACCAGTGGCGCGGGTTCCTACGAGCAGTACTTC
TRBV18,-,TRBJ2-1,TRBD1,CASSSGTGNNEQFF,TGTGCCAGCTCATCCGGGACAGGGAACAATGAGCAGTTCTTC
TRBV7-2,once,TRBJ2-7,-,CASSLDYRGMGYEQYF,TGTGCCAGCAGCTTAGACTATCGGGGTATGGGCTACGAGCAGTACTTC
TRBV4-1,few,TRBJ1-5,-,CASSQGVSSNQPQHF,TGCGCCAGCAGCCAAGGTGTCAGTAGCAATCAGCCCCAGCATTTT
TRBV5-1,-,TRBJ2-3,-,CASSLAGLGTDTQYF,TGCGCCAGCAGCTTAGCGGGCCTGGGCACAGATACGCAGTATTTT
TRBV4-2,-,TRBJ1-1,-,CASSQAKNTEAFF,TGTGCCAGCAGCCAAGCTAAGAACACTGAAGCTTTCTTT
TRBV3-1/TRBV3-2,-,TRBJ1-2,-,CASSQGGYVGAIYGYTF,TGTGCCAGCAGCCAAGGCGGCTATGTTGGAGCAATCTATGGCTACACCTTC
TRBV25-1,-,TRBJ1-2,TRBD1,CASSRGTDYGYTF,TGTGCCAGCTCCCGGGGGACAGATTATGGCTACACCTTC
TRBV30,-,TRBJ1-3,TRBD1,CAWTTGTGGSGNTIYF,TGTGCCTGGACGACCGGGACAGGGGGCTCTGGAAACACCATATATTTT
TRBV29-1,-,TRBJ2-1,-,CSAFTNEQFF,TGCAGCGCGTTTACAAATGAGCAGTTCTTC
TRBV7-9,once,TRBJ2-7,-,CASSPLGAGNEQYF,TGTGCCAGCAGCCCCCTGGGGGCAGGGAACGAGCAGTACTTC
TRBV5-6,-,TRBJ2-3,TRBD1,CASSSGGWSTDTQYF,TGTGCCAGCAGCTCAGGGGGTTGGAGCACAGATACGCAGTATTTT
TRBV24-1,-,TRBJ1-2,-,CATSEGVYGYTF,TGTGCCACCAGTGAAGGGGTCTATGGCTACACCTTC
TRBV27,-,TRBJ1-5,TRBD1,CASSLQGDSNQPQHF,TGTGCCAGCAGTTTACAGGGGGATAGCAATCAGCCCCAGCATTTT
TRBV28,-,TRBJ1-5,TRBD1,CASTPRDRVSQPQHF,TGTGCCAGCACCCCCCGGGACAGGGTTTCTCAGCCCCAGCATTTT
TRBV7-8,once,TRBJ1-5,-,CASSFFTPTASGPQHF,TGTGCCAGCAGCTTTTTTACCCCGACGGCCTCGGGGCCCCAGCATTTT
TRBV4-2,-,TRBJ1-1,TRBD1,CASSQEGQGMIGTEAFF,TGTGCCAGCAGCCAGGAGGGACAGGGGATGATAGGCACTGAAGCTTTCTTT
TRBV5-8,many,TRBJ2-1,-,CASSLAVNSNSYNEQFF,TGTGCCAGCAGCTTGGCGGTAAACAGCAACTCCTACAATGAGCAGTTCTTC
TRBV19,-,TRBJ1-2,-,CASSENVDYGYTF,TGTGCCAGTAGCGAGAACGTGGACTATGGCTACACCTTC
TRBV19,once,TRBJ1-5,TRBD1,CASSRGRGRNQPQHF,TGTGCCAGTAGTAGAGGCAGGGGGCGAAATCAGCCCCAGCATTTT
TRBV14,-,TRBJ1-2,-,CASSPSRTPNYGYTF,TGTGCCAGCAGCCCCTCCCGGACACCTAACTATGGCTACACCTTC
TRBV3-1/TRBV3-2,-,TRBJ2-4,-,CASSQTRAKNIQYF,TGTGCCAGCAGCCAGACTAGAGCCAAAAACATTCAGTACTTC
TRBV30,-,TRBJ1-4,TRBD1,CAWSSPGGSGEKLFF,TGTGCCTGGAGTTCCCCAGGGGGATCAGGTGAAAAACTGTTTTTT
TRBV6-5,once,TRBJ2-7,-,CASSDFLTYEQYF,TGTGCCAGCAGCGACTTTCTTACCTACGAGCAGTACTTC